This T cell receptor beta chain is drawn from a study of T cell repertoires in cytomegalovirus infection. The wider study: Public TCR beta signatures indicated both CMV infection and matching HLA type.

The ends were cut back, 5 bases at V and 4 bases at J, with 8 bases in the middle. The CDR3 has 12 amino acids. Germline V CDR1 and CDR2: LNHDA, SQIVND (reference sequence). General observations from the study: CMV carriers with the relevant HLA were identified by cumulative public TCR beta family frequency. HLA-C-restricted, CMV-specific TCR beta clonotypes were dominant ex vivo.

Comments on this clonotype: Its cognate antigen is unknown.

TCRdb recomputed calls from the reads with MiXCR, one row per CDR3 protein. The table includes more than 50,000 distinct CDR3 sequences, more than 25% detected once. The sequencing sample was made of PBMCs, sequenced either directly or after in vitro stimulation (not recorded which). The source is a human donor in good health (CMV status not recorded). Some clones in this sample may be carry-over from other donors' samples. The rearrangement links TRBV19 to TRBJ2-5; D is undetermined. The CDR3 loop reads CASSATRETQYF. The DNA for the CDR3 is TGTGCCAGTAGTGCCACGAGAGAGACCCAGTACTTC. Together with reference TRBV19 and TRBJ2-5, the CDR3 gives the full variable domain: DGGITQSPKYLFRKEGQNVTLSCEQNLNHDAMYWYRQDPGQGLRLIYYSQIVNDFQKGDIAEGYSVSREKKESFPLTVTSAQKNPTAFYLCASSATRETQYFGPGTRLLVL.